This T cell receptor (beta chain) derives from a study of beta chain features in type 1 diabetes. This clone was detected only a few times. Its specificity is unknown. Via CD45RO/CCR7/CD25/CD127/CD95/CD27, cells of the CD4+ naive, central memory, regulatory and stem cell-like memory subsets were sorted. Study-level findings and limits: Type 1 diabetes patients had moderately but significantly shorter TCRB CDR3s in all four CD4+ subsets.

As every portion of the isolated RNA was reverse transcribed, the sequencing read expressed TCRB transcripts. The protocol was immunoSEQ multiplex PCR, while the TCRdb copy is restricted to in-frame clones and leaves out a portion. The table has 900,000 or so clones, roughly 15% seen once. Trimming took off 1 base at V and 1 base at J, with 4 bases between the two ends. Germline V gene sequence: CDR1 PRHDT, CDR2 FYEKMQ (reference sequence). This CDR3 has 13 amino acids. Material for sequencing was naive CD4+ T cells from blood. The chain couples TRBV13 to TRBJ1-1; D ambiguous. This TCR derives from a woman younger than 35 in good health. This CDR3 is CASSLVQNTEAFF. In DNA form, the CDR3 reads TGTGCCAGCAGCTTAGTACAGAACACTGAAGCTTTCTTT.